This TCR beta chain was obtained from a study of OX40 agonist ivuxolimab in advanced cancers. The timepoints at which blood was sampled were baseline, cycle 4 day 1, and cycle 7 day 1. Study outcomes and limitations: Partial responders at 0.1-3.0 mg/kg had among the lowest clonal expansion.

Concerning this clone itself: The target antigen is unknown.

Here immunoSEQ multiplex PCR was the method, and the copy in TCRdb shows in-frame clones only, minus some. This table has tens of thousands of clones, roughly four fifths appearing once. This TCR derives from an adult with an advanced solid tumor such as melanoma, head and neck, liver or kidney cancer. The material sequenced was CD4+ or CD8+ T cells sorted from blood, taken in a trial of the OX40 agonist ivuxolimab.

In nucleotides, the CDR3 is TGTGCCAGCAGCCCCGGGGCGGTCCTAGATAGCAATCAGCCCCAGCATTTT. This translates into CASSPGAVLDSNQPQHF. The rearrangement joins TRBV7-9 to TRBJ1-5, with D possibly matching TRBD1 (5 bases). Per germline, CDR1 SEHNR and CDR2 FQNEAQ (reference sequence). The CDR3 has 17 residues. Between the trimmed V and J ends, which lost 5 bases and 0 bases, there was a span of 17 bases.